The 21 T cell receptor beta chains below were found in one sample sequenced in a study of OX40 agonist ivuxolimab in advanced cancers. Generated by immunoSEQ multiplex PCR, the TCRdb table keeps only in-frame clones and is missing some. The sample includes approximately 130,000 clones, 90% seen only once; the top ten take about 1%. Here the sequenced sample was CD4+ or CD8+ T cells sorted from blood, taken in a trial of the OX40 agonist ivuxolimab. The receptors originated from an adult with an advanced solid tumor such as melanoma, head and neck, liver or kidney cancer.

V is TRBV5-4 and J is TRBJ2-2, with TRBD2 matching 8 bases. Germline V lookup: CDR1 SGHNT, CDR2 YYREEE (reference sequence). This CDR3 comprises 16 residues. V trimming: 0 bases; J trimming: 4 bases; junction bases outside the gene matches: 5. The CDR3 loop reads CASSLGDLAGTGELFF. The CDR3 DNA reads as TGTGCCAGCAGCTTGGGCGATCTAGCGGGCACCGGGGAGCTGTTTTTT. The entire variable domain, with the rest obtained from reference TRBV5-4 and TRBJ2-2, is as follows: ETGVTQSPTHLIKTRGQQVTLRCSSQSGHNTVSWYQQALGQGPQFIFQYYREEENGRGNFPPRFSGLQFPNYSSELNVNALELDDSALYLCASSLGDLAGTGELFFGEGSRLTVL.

The gene calls are TRBV5-1 and TRBJ1-4, with a tentative D call TRBD1 (6 bases). This CDR3 comprises 13 residues. Per the germline V gene, CDR1 is SGHRS and CDR2 is YFSETQ. Between the trimmed V and J ends, which lost 4 bases and 5 bases, there was a span of 9 bases. DNA for the CDR3: TGCGCCAGCAGCGAAGGACAGAATGAAAAACTGTTTTTT. As protein: CASSEGQNEKLFF.

The chain links TRBV19 to TRBJ2-2, with a possible D match to TRBD1 (5 bases). Between the trimmed V and J ends, which lost 4 bases and 2 bases, there was a span of 8 bases. Germline V gene sequence: CDR1 LNHDA, CDR2 SQIVND (reference sequence). The CDR3 consists of 14 residues. The CDR3 spells CASSRQSNTGELFF. CDR3 nucleotide sequence: TGTGCCAGTAGTAGACAGTCTAACACCGGGGAGCTGTTTTTT.

The V and J genes are TRBV18 and TRBJ1-2; D possibly corresponds to TRBD1 (5 bases). The CDR3 runs 15 residues. The V gene lost 4 bases and the J gene lost 2 bases, with 14 bases spanning the gap. CDR1 and CDR2 from the germline V gene are KGHSH and LQKENI. In nucleotides, the CDR3 is TGTGCCAGCTCACAGGCGACAGCGACGAACTATGGCTACACCTTC. Translating gives CASSQATATNYGYTF.

The chain couples TRBV6-6 to TRBJ2-1; D is uncertain. V lost 2 bases, J lost 4 bases, and 3 bases lay in between. CDR1 and CDR2 from the germline V gene are MNHNY and SVGAGI (reference sequence). This CDR3 has 12 amino acids. In DNA, the CDR3 is TGTGCCAGCAGTTACCTTTACAATGAGCAGTTCTTC. This gives the protein CASSYLYNEQFF.

The V call is TRBV19, the J call TRBJ1-5; D is perhaps TRBD1 (6 bases). Germline lookup yields CDR1 LNHDA and CDR2 SQIVND (reference sequence). This CDR3 has 15 residues. V gave up 6 bases and J gave up 1 base, with 13 bases separating them. Here the CDR3 reads CASRAFTGSNQPQHF. The DNA for the CDR3 is TGTGCCAGTAGGGCTTTTACAGGGAGCAATCAGCCCCAGCATTTT. Full variable domain (remainder filled in from reference TRBV19 and TRBJ1-5): DGGITQSPKYLFRKEGQNVTLSCEQNLNHDAMYWYRQDPGQGLRLIYYSQIVNDFQKGDIAEGYSVSREKKESFPLTVTSAQKNPTAFYLCASRAFTGSNQPQHFGDGTRLSIL.

The chain combines TRBV15 with TRBJ1-1; D not resolved. V lost 3 bases, J lost 0 bases, and 14 bases lay in between. The CDR3 contains 16 residues. The germline gives CDR1 LNHNV, CDR2 YYDKDF (reference sequence). The CDR3 DNA follows: TGTGCCACCAGCAGGCCCCAAAGTATGGTGAACACTGAAGCTTTCTTT. It yields the protein CATSRPQSMVNTEAFF.

The V and J genes are TRBV2 and TRBJ2-3; 7 bases are a match to TRBD2. Germline lookup yields CDR1 SNHLY and CDR2 FYNNEI. The CDR3 extends over 16 amino acids. The J segment lost 1 base and the V segment lost 2 bases, leaving 6 bases of the junction unmatched. CDR3 in amino acids: CASSEWVAGGTDTQYF. In DNA, the CDR3 is TGTGCCAGCAGTGAATGGGTGGCGGGGGGCACAGATACGCAGTATTTT.

V usage is TRBV7-2 and J usage is TRBJ2-5; 11 bases fit TRBD2. This CDR3 spans 18 amino acids. Looked up from germline, CDR1 is SGHTA and CDR2 is FQGNSA. J gave up 3 bases and V 4 bases, and 13 bases lay outside the gene matches. This chain's CDR3 is CASSSPDYSGRAKETQYF. The CDR3 region has the DNA TGTGCCAGCAGCTCCCCTGACTATAGCGGGAGGGCAAAAGAGACCCAGTACTTC.

Of note for this clone: Within the sample, other DNA sequences also encode this same CDR3. The chain is built from TRBV6-5 and TRBJ2-7; the D gene is possibly TRBD1 (5 bases). The CDR3 totals 14 residues. Germline V gene lookup returns CDR1 MNHEY and CDR2 SVGAGI. V was cut by 2 bases and J by 1 base, with 9 bases left in between. CDR3 region: CASSYGQGSYEQYF. In nucleotides, the CDR3 is TGTGCCAGCAGTTACGGGCAGGGTTCCTACGAGCAGTACTTC.

The rearrangement links TRBV28 to TRBJ1-2; 7 bases are a match to TRBD1. Germline CDR1 and CDR2: MDHEN and SYDVKM. V was clipped by 7 bases and J by 4 bases; unmatched bases: 9. This CDR3 comprises 14 residues. The CDR3 DNA is TGTGCCAGCAACCTCCAGGGGGAACTCTATGGCTACACCTTC. Protein: CASNLQGELYGYTF.

This rearrangement joins TRBV5-1 to TRBJ2-1, with 8 nucleotides matching TRBD2. V dropped 0 bases and J dropped 5; count of bases not matched to a gene: 4. The CDR3 contains 15 residues. Germline CDR1 is SGHRS and CDR2 is YFSETQ. The CDR3 DNA reads as TGCGCCAGCAGCTTGGGCGGGAGGAACAACAATGAGCAGTTCTTC. It specifies CASSLGGRNNNEQFF.

The rearrangement uses TRBV11-1 and TRBJ1-1, with a tentative D call TRBD1 (6 bases). Germline CDR1 reads SGHAT; CDR2 reads FQDESV (reference sequence). The CDR3 loop spans 16 amino acids. V was pared by 4 bases and J by 6 bases, with 21 bases between. CDR3 in amino acids: CASSSGLQGFDAEAFF. The CDR3 bases are TGTGCCAGCAGCTCGGGATTACAGGGTTTTGACGCTGAAGCTTTCTTT.

The chain couples TRBV4-3 to TRBJ1-1; D remains unclear. The CDR3 loop spans 14 amino acids. In germline, CDR1 is LGHNA, CDR2 YSLEER. Trimming took off 0 bases at V and 5 bases at J, with 10 bases between the two ends. The CDR3 reads CASSQDVQETEAFF. CDR3 bases: TGCGCCAGCAGCCAAGATGTGCAGGAGACTGAAGCTTTCTTT.

The chain couples TRBV5-1 to TRBJ2-1; D is undetermined. CDR3 length: 13 amino acids. V lost 3 bases, J lost 2 bases, and 6 bases lay in between. Germline V CDR1 and CDR2: SGHRS, YFSETQ. The CDR3 DNA reads as TGCGCCAGCAGCTCCCCGCCCTACAATGAGCAGTTCTTC. This encodes CASSSPPYNEQFF.

The rearrangement uses TRBV9 and TRBJ2-7, with 9 bases aligning to TRBD1. CDR1 is SGDLS and CDR2 is YYNGEE in the germline V gene. This CDR3 spans 15 amino acids. The J segment lost 2 bases and the V segment lost 0 bases, leaving 3 bases of the junction unmatched. CDR3: CASSVATGGPYEQYF. CDR3 sequence (DNA): TGTGCCAGCAGCGTAGCTACAGGGGGCCCCTACGAGCAGTACTTC.

This clone was observed a single time. V usage is TRBV11-1 and J usage is TRBJ1-1, with D uncertain. The CDR3 has 15 residues. Germline assignment: CDR1 SGHAT and CDR2 FQDESV (reference sequence). Trimming took 5 bases from V and 4 from J, leaving 17 bases between them. This CDR3 reads CASSDLTGVGTEAFF. CDR3 nucleotides: TGTGCCAGCAGCGACCTAACGGGAGTGGGCACTGAAGCTTTCTTT.

This sequence joins TRBV5-1 and TRBJ2-5; D may match TRBD1 or TRBD2 (5 bases each). The DNA end is a closer match to TRBJ2-7, so the J assignment may be wrong. The CDR3 has 14 amino acids. Germline assignment: CDR1 SGHRS and CDR2 YFSETQ. This chain's CDR3 is CASIPIPGPHEQYF. The CDR3 coding sequence is TGCGCCAGCATTCCCATTCCGGGGCCCCACGAGCAGTACTTC.

The chain uses TRBV7-3 and TRBJ2-7; D gene unclear. The ends were cut back, 4 bases at V and 6 bases at J, with 13 bases in the middle. Germline values: CDR1 SGHTA, CDR2 FQGTGA. The CDR3 runs 13 residues. CDR3: CASSSGPATEQYF. The CDR3 DNA reads TGTGCCAGCAGCTCAGGACCTGCGACCGAGCAGTACTTC.

The V call is TRBV7-3, the J call TRBJ2-6; D is unresolved. V was cut by 2 bases and J by 1 base, with 18 bases left in between. There are 19 residues in the CDR3. Germline-derived CDR1 and CDR2 are SGHTA and FQGTGA. The CDR3 reads CASSLFKKGGPSGANVLTF. The CDR3 DNA follows: TGTGCCAGCAGCTTATTCAAAAAGGGTGGCCCTTCTGGGGCCAACGTCCTGACTTTC.

The chain couples TRBV10-3 to TRBJ1-3; no clear D. Germline CDR1 is ENHRY and CDR2 is SYGVKD. V lost 2 bases, J lost 1 base, and 9 bases lay in between. This CDR3 region has 15 residues. The DNA for the CDR3 is TGTGCCATCAGTGAGGACGGAGCATCTGGAAACACCATATATTTT. Protein: CAISEDGASGNTIYF.